The 28 T cell receptor beta chains listed next were all sequenced from one sample in a study of cytomegalovirus exposure and HLA in healthy donors. The PCR used 60 Vbeta and 13 Jbeta primers. The method was immunoSEQ multiplex PCR; TCRdb's version includes in-frame clones alone and lacks a portion of them. The sample includes roughly 140,000 clones, around 72% of them seen just once. Source material: PBMCs. The receptors come from a man aged 18 to 29 in good health and CMV-seronegative.

This chain links TRBV4-1 with TRBJ1-2; a weak D match, TRBD1 (6 bases). Trimming took 6 bases from V and 5 from J, leaving 16 bases between them. Germline-derived CDR1 and CDR2 are MGHRA and YSYEKL. CDR3 length: 14 amino acids. The CDR3: CASRGIGTPYGYTF. CDR3 in DNA: TGCGCCAGCAGGGGAATAGGGACACCTTATGGCTACACCTTC.

V is TRBV4-1 and J is TRBJ2-7; 7 bases fit TRBD2. CDR1 and CDR2 (germline): MGHRA, YSYEKL. The V gene end was trimmed by 0 bases and the J gene end by 3 bases; junction bases not matched to a gene: 8. The CDR3 sequence is 16 residues long. The CDR3 region has the DNA TGCGCCAGCAGCCAAGACGTGCTAGCGGTAAACTACGAGCAGTACTTC. It translates to CASSQDVLAVNYEQYF.

The chain has TRBV28 and TRBJ1-3; 7 nucleotides align to TRBD1. V gave up 3 bases and J gave up 1 base; unmatched junction bases: 6. The germline CDR1 and CDR2 sequences are MDHEN and SYDVKM. CDR3 size: 16 residues. The CDR3 DNA follows: TGTGCCAGCAGTTTGACAGGGTGGGTTTCTGGAAACACCATATATTTT. Translation gives CASSLTGWVSGNTIYF.

V gene TRBV19 combines with J gene TRBJ1-1; D gene ambiguous. The CDR3 runs 17 residues. CDR1 LNHDA and CDR2 SQIVND come from the germline V gene (reference sequence). The ends were cut back, 0 bases at V and 1 base at J, with 15 bases in the middle. The CDR3 protein is CASSIDSASTGNTEAFF. The CDR3 nucleotides are TGTGCCAGTAGTATAGACTCCGCGTCGACGGGGAACACTGAAGCTTTCTTT.

This clone was found a few times. This rearrangement joins TRBV10-1 to TRBJ2-2, with D possibly TRBD2 on 6 matching bases. This CDR3 contains 15 residues. In germline, CDR1 is WNHNN, CDR2 SYGVQD (reference sequence). The ends were cut back, 4 bases at V and 0 bases at J, with 9 bases in the middle. The CDR3: CASSGTNANTGELFF. As DNA, the CDR3 is TGCGCCAGCAGTGGGACTAACGCGAACACCGGGGAGCTGTTTTTT.

V gene TRBV7-9 combines with J gene TRBJ1-6; TRBD1 might be the D (5 bases). In germline, CDR1 is SEHNR, CDR2 FQNEAQ (reference sequence). Trimming removed 1 base from V and 7 bases from J, with 8 bases in between. The CDR3 is made up of 14 amino acids. The CDR3 region is CASSLEGFNSPLHF. The CDR3 DNA is TGTGCCAGCAGCTTAGAGGGGTTCAATTCACCCCTCCACTTT.

The chain is built from TRBV25-1 and TRBJ1-1; a possible D gene is TRBD1 (5 bases). V was shortened by 6 bases and J by 4 bases, with 12 bases between the two germline ends. Germline V gene sequence: CDR1 MGHDK, CDR2 SYGVNS. The CDR3 has 13 residues. The DNA of the CDR3 is TGTGCCAGCAGCATCATCGGGGGCACTGAAGCTTTCTTT. Its protein product is CASSIIGGTEAFF.

The chain combines TRBV7-2 with TRBJ2-2, with 9 nucleotides matching TRBD2. The V gene's germline CDR1 is SGHTA and CDR2 FQGNSA. This CDR3 comprises 16 residues. Germline trimming cut 2 bases from V and 6 bases from J; bases unmatched to any gene: 7. CDR3 sequence: CASSLTAGGPPGELFF. The CDR3 coding sequence is TGTGCCAGCAGCTTAACGGCGGGAGGGCCACCCGGGGAGCTGTTTTTT.

V is TRBV5-1 and J is TRBJ1-6; 9 nucleotides align to TRBD1. This CDR3 has 14 residues. Germline trimming cut 4 bases from V and 10 bases from J; bases unmatched to any gene: 6. CDR1 is SGHRS and CDR2 is YFSETQ in the germline V gene. CDR3 sequence: CASSQDRGGSPLHF. In DNA, the CDR3 is TGCGCCAGCAGCCAGGACAGGGGCGGCTCACCCCTCCACTTT.

This rearrangement joins TRBV18 to TRBJ2-3; maybe TRBD2 (6 bases). The germline CDR1 and CDR2 sequences are KGHSH and LQKENI. The CDR3 has 13 residues. V was clipped by 6 bases and J by 3 bases, with 10 bases between them. The CDR3 nucleotides read TGTGCCAGCTCGGCTAGCGCTACAGATACGCAGTATTTT. Translated, it gives CASSASATDTQYF.

This clone was detected once. J is TRBJ1-5 and V is TRBV19, with 12 bases identical to TRBD1. The trim removed 6 bases at V and 8 bases at J, leaving 8 bases unmatched. From germline, CDR1 is LNHDA and CDR2 SQIVND (reference sequence). The CDR3 extends over 15 amino acids. CDR3 loop: CASRRDRGPLEPQHF. DNA for the CDR3: TGTGCCAGTAGGAGGGACAGGGGGCCTTTGGAGCCCCAGCATTTT.

This rearrangement joins TRBV7-2 to TRBJ2-7; 9 nucleotides align to TRBD2. The CDR3 is 16 residues long. Germline assignment: CDR1 SGHTA and CDR2 FQGNSA. The V segment lost 3 bases and the J segment 6 bases; nucleotides outside the gene matches: 12. CDR3 sequence: CASSLISGSAFSEQYF. CDR3 nucleotide sequence: TGTGCCAGCAGCTTGATTAGCGGGAGCGCATTCTCCGAGCAGTACTTC. Filled out from reference TRBV7-2 and TRBJ2-7, the complete variable domain reads GAGVSQSPSNKVTEKGKDVELRCDPISGHTALYWYRQSLGQGLEFLIYFQGNSAPDKSGLPSDRFSAERTGGSVSTLTIQRTQQEDSAVYLCASSLISGSAFSEQYFGPGTRLTVT.

The chain has TRBV5-1 and TRBJ2-4, with 9 bases that match TRBD1. The CDR3 is 19 amino acids. After removal of 0 bases from V and 6 bases from J, the junction contained 16 bases not matched to a gene. Germline-derived CDR1 and CDR2 are SGHRS and YFSETQ. The CDR3 spells CASSLEVGGQGRRLNIQYF. In DNA, the CDR3 is TGCGCCAGCAGCTTGGAGGTTGGCGGACAGGGGCGTCGTTTAAACATTCAGTACTTC.

This clone was counted a few times. This chain connects TRBV7-8 to TRBJ2-7; possible D gene TRBD2, 5 bases. The CDR3 length is 18 residues. Trimming stripped 5 bases from V and 5 bases from J, with 28 bases between. The germline gives CDR1 SGHVS, CDR2 FQNEAQ. The CDR3 DNA reads TGTGCCAGCAGCCCCCTTCGTCCGATAGCCGCCCGGAGGAACGAGCAGTACTTC. Residues: CASSPLRPIAARRNEQYF.

This clone is labeled medium-sized. The rearrangement joins TRBV10-1 to TRBJ2-2; 8 bases are a match to TRBD1. Germline CDR1 is WNHNN and CDR2 is SYGVQD (reference sequence). This CDR3 spans 16 amino acids. V was clipped by 4 bases and J by 0 bases; unmatched bases: 4. In nucleotides, the CDR3 is TGCGCCAGCAGTGGGGGACAGGAGCCGAACACCGGGGAGCTGTTTTTT. It is translated as CASSGGQEPNTGELFF.

This chain connects TRBV28 to TRBJ2-3; D perhaps matches TRBD2 (6 bases). The CDR3 contains 16 residues. Trimming took 3 bases from V and 4 from J, leaving 17 bases between them. CDR1 is MDHEN and CDR2 is SYDVKM in the germline V gene. CDR3 coding DNA: TGTGCCAGCAGTTTGATTTTTACGGGAGCATCAGATACGCAGTATTTT. It yields the protein CASSLIFTGASDTQYF.

The chain recombines TRBV10-3 with TRBJ2-1, with 8 bases fitting TRBD2. Germline lookup yields CDR1 ENHRY and CDR2 SYGVKD. The trim removed 4 bases at V and 7 bases at J, leaving 3 bases unmatched. This CDR3 comprises 13 residues. The DNA of the CDR3 is TGTGCCATCAGTGTCGGGGGGGGGAATGAGCAGTTCTTC. It specifies CAISVGGGNEQFF.

The gene calls are TRBV10-3 and TRBJ1-1, with unresolved D. Trimming cost V 6 bases and J 3 bases, with 11 bases left between them. The CDR3 sequence is 13 residues long. Germline values: CDR1 ENHRY, CDR2 SYGVKD. The CDR3 loop reads CAISGWQDTEAFF. In nucleotides, the CDR3 is TGTGCCATCAGCGGTTGGCAGGACACTGAAGCTTTCTTT.

This chain's CDR3 is CASSFSTNYNEQFF. The CDR3 DNA reads TGTGCCAGCAGCTTTAGTACGAACTACAATGAGCAGTTCTTC. The rearrangement links TRBV7-9 to TRBJ2-1; D not resolved. The CDR3 is made up of 14 amino acids. Per germline, CDR1 SEHNR and CDR2 FQNEAQ (reference sequence). V shed 3 bases and J shed 3 bases, with 9 bases lying between them.

The chain uses TRBV25-1 and TRBJ2-6; the match to TRBD1 covers 7 bases. CDR3 length: 16 amino acids. J lost 1 base, V lost 4 bases, and 4 bases had no gene match. The germline gives CDR1 MGHDK, CDR2 SYGVNS. CDR3 nucleotide sequence: TGTGCCAGCAGTGCCCAGGGGGTATCTGGGGCCAACGTCCTGACTTTC. Encoded protein: CASSAQGVSGANVLTF.

This sequence joins TRBV7-2 and TRBJ1-1; D call uncertain. The CDR3 is 12 residues long. V was shortened by 5 bases and J by 11 bases, with 15 bases between the two germline ends. CDR1 is SGHTA and CDR2 is FQGNSA in the germline V gene. Here the CDR3 reads CASSRPGMGAFF. CDR3 bases: TGTGCCAGCAGCAGGCCGGGGATGGGGGCTTTCTTT.

This clone was seen only a few times. The chain is built from TRBV7-2 and TRBJ2-2; TRBD1 aligns across 8 bases. The V and J ends lost 4 bases and 7 bases, in that order; junction bases with no gene match: 5. The CDR3 is 14 residues long. CDR1 is SGHTA, CDR2 FQGNSA, per germline. For the CDR3, the DNA is TGTGCCAGCAGCTCACAGGGGGTCGTCGGGGAGCTGTTTTTT. Translation: CASSSQGVVGELFF.

This chain joins TRBV14 and TRBJ2-3; D uncertain. The CDR3 extends over 15 amino acids. V was shortened by 0 bases and J by 4 bases, with 11 bases between the two germline ends. In germline, CDR1 is SGHDN, CDR2 FVKESK. Here the CDR3 reads CASSQDGRRADTQYF. The CDR3 DNA sequence: TGTGCCAGCAGCCAAGATGGGCGCCGTGCAGATACGCAGTATTTT.

The chain links TRBV20-1 to TRBJ2-1; D remains ambiguous. The V gene's germline CDR1 is DFQATT and CDR2 SNEGSKA (reference sequence). V was trimmed by 6 bases and J by 9 bases, leaving 12 bases between them. This CDR3 comprises 11 residues. CDR3 region: CSAPRVVEQFF. The CDR3 region has the DNA TGCAGTGCCCCCCGGGTGGTTGAGCAGTTCTTC.

The genes are TRBV18 and TRBJ1-5; TRBD1 matches 9 bases. Germline trimming cut 1 base from V and 4 bases from J; bases unmatched to any gene: 2. This CDR3 is 15 amino acids long. CDR1 is KGHSH and CDR2 is LQKENI in the germline V gene. Here the CDR3 DNA reads TGTGCCAGCTCACCACGGGACAGGGTAAATCAGCCCCAGCATTTT. Its protein product is CASSPRDRVNQPQHF.

This clone has a handful of counts. This chain uses TRBV6-1 with TRBJ1-2; tentatively, D is TRBD1 (5 bases). V dropped 2 bases and J dropped 6 bases, with 7 bases sitting between them. The CDR3 sequence is 12 residues long. CDR1 and CDR2 from the germline V gene are MNHNS and SASEGT. This chain's CDR3 is CASSETRDGYTF. CDR3 coding DNA: TGTGCCAGCAGTGAAACCAGGGATGGCTACACCTTC.

This clone was observed a single time. The rearrangement uses TRBV11-2 and TRBJ2-3, with 9 bases lining up with TRBD1. Germline V gene data show CDR1 as SGHAT and CDR2 as FQNNGV. J lost 7 bases, V lost 0 bases, and 5 bases had no gene match. The CDR3 covers 15 residues. The CDR3 DNA reads TGTGCCAGCAGCTTAGACCGGGACAGGGATCATACGCAGTATTTT. Its translation is CASSLDRDRDHTQYF.

The rearrangement uses TRBV7-8 and TRBJ2-4, with TRBD2 matching over 9 bases. The CDR3 sequence is 14 residues long. Germline V lookup: CDR1 SGHVS, CDR2 FQNEAQ. The trim removed 5 bases at V and 14 bases at J, leaving 13 bases unmatched. CDR3 amino acids: CASSPASLAGEEYF. Here the CDR3 DNA reads TGTGCCAGCAGCCCCGCCTCACTAGCGGGTGAAGAGTACTTC.